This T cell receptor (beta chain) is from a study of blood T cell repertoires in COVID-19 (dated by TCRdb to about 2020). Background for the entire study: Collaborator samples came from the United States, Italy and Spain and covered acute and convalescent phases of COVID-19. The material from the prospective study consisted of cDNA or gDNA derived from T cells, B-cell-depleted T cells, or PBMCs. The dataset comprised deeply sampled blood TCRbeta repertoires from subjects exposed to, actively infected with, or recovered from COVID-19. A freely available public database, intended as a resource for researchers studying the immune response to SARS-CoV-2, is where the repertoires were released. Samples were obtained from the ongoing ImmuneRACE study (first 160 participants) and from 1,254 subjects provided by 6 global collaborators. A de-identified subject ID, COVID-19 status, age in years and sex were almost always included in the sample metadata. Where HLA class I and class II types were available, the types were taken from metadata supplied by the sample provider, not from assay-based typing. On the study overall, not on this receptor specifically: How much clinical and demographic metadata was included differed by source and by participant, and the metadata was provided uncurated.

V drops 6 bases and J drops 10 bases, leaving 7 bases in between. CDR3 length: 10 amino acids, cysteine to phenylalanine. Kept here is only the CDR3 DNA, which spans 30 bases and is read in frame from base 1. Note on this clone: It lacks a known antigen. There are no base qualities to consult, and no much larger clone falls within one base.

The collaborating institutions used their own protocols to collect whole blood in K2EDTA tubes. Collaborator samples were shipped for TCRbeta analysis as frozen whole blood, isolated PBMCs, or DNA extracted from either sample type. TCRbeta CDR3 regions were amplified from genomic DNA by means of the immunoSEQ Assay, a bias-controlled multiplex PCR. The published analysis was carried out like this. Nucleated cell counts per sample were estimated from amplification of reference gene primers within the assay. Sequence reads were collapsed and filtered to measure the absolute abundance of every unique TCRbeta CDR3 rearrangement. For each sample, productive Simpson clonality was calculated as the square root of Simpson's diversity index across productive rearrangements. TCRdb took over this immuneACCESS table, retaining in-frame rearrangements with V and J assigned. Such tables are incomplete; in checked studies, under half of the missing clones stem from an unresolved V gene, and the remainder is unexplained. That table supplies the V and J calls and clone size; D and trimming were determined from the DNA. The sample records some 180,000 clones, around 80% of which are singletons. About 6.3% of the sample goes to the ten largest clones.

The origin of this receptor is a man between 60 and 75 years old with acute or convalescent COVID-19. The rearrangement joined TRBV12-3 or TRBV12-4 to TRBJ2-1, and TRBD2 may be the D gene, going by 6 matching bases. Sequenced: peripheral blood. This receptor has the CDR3 CASSAGEQFF. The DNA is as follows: TGTGCCAGCAGCGCGGGGGAGCAGTTCTTC.